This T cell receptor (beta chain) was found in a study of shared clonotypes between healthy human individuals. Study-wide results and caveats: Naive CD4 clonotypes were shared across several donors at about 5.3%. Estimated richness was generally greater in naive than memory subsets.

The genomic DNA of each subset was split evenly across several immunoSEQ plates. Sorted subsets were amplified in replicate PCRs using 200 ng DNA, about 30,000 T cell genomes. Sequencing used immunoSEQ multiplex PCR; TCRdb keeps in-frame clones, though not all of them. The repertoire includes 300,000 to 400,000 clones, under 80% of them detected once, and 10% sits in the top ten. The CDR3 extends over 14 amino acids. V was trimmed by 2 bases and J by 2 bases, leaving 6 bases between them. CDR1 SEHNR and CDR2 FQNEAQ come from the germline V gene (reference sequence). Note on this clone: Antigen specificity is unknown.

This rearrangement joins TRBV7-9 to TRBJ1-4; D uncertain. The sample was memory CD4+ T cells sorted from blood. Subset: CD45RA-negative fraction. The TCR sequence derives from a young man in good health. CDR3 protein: CASSLFGTNEKLFF. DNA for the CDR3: TGTGCCAGCAGCTTATTTGGGACTAATGAAAAACTGTTTTTT.